This T cell receptor (beta chain) was observed in a study of neurological immune-mediated disorders (dated by TCRdb to about 2019). With regard to the full study: The study compared peripheral blood TCR-beta repertoires of HTLV-I-associated myelopathy (HAM/TSP) patients, multiple sclerosis patients and healthy controls using UMI-based sequencing. The 90 to 120 TCR-beta libraries covered PBMC samples along with longitudinal samples, technical triplicates, and paired sorted CD4+ and CD8+ T-cell subsets. Longitudinal HAM/TSP and healthy donors were sampled at 3 time-points each (about 3-45 month intervals). The cohort included about 66 subjects: approximately 14 with HAM/TSP, about 34 with multiple sclerosis, and around 20 healthy controls.

What the study reported, not specific to this receptor: TCR clonal expansion was greatest in HAM/TSP patients and smallest in MS patients, who ranked below even healthy controls. No identical CDR3 amino acid sequences were found to be shared among expanded clones across subjects, suggesting that TCR-beta repertoires were private in all groups.

Trimming accounts for 7 bases at V and 6 bases at J, while the number of junction bases matched to no gene is 7. CDR1 and CDR2, looked up from the germline V gene, are ENHRY and SYGVKD. From its cysteine to its phenylalanine, the CDR3 spans 14 amino acids. Only the CDR3 DNA stays, 42 bases, in frame from base 1. cDNA was synthesized by template-switch 5'RACE using a primer carrying a 10-nucleotide random unique molecular identifier by which each TCR transcript was tagged. Each sequencing run produced over 160 million TCR-beta sequences covering 15-18 subjects. The RNeasy kit was used for extraction of total RNA. Using the KAPA Real-time Library Amplification kit, TCR-beta VDJ regions were amplified with primers for the TCR constant region and the 5'RACE anchor. A first PCR added sample indexes and Illumina adaptors, and a second PCR then raised library yield. After Ampure bead purification, the roughly 650 bp TCR product was size-selected on a 2% E-gel SizeSelection system. Before pooling, library quality was checked on a Bioanalyzer, concentration was measured with Qubit, and libraries were quantified with the Kapa Library Quantification kit. An Illumina HiSeq 2500 sequenced the libraries paired-end 2 x 150 bp. To increase sequence diversity, roughly 24-31% phiX was spiked into each library pool. As for the authors' bioinformatics: Quality-filtered reads were processed with the UMI-based MiGEC pipeline, which removed over 75% of raw TCR sequences during error correction. VDJ genes were aligned to IMGT germline references, and each clonotype was defined by a unique CDR3 amino acid sequence together with V-J genes. VDJtools evaluated clonal expansion, Shannon diversity and CDR3 relatedness (CalcPairwiseDistances, ClusterSamples); CLCbio workbench built phylogenetic trees. Using coefficient-of-variation modelling across technical triplicates, the study counted a clone as expanded if it had at least 8 unique UMIs. The raw public data were reprocessed by TCRdb itself: fastp quality trimming at Q25, MiXCR clonotype calling, in-frame beta chains only. Every entry covers one CDR3 protein and lists the most common genes and DNA from its rows. What appears here as the V and J calls and clone size reflects TCRdb's work, not the paper's. Here the sample has under 100,000 distinct CDR3 sequences; approximately 13% occur a single time. The top ten clonotypes cover roughly 5% of the sample.

This clonotype has a count of ten or more. Its binding antigen is unknown. No base quality values were provided; no much bigger clone lies one nucleotide off. What this sample's time point label stands for: longitudinal time-point 2. Libraries from unsorted PBMCs were made from 2 million PBMCs kept in RNAlater at -80 degrees C until RNA extraction. Peripheral blood was subjected to Ficoll-Hypaque density gradient centrifugation to isolate PBMCs, which were then cryopreserved in liquid nitrogen. The clonotype originates from a female donor with HTLV-1-associated myelopathy (HAM/TSP). The sequencing input was PBMCs. Rearrangement joined TRBV10-3 to TRBJ2-1; 9 bases in the junction line up with TRBD2. The CDR3 corresponds to CAITGTSLGNEQFF. The DNA is as follows: TGTGCCATCACCGGGACTAGCTTAGGCAATGAGCAGTTCTTC.